This T cell receptor (beta chain) was found in a study of T cell responses to AZD1222 COVID-19 vaccine. Study-wide points: Repertoires were sampled only after the peak T cell response.

This CDR3 spans 14 amino acids. Germline-derived CDR1 and CDR2 are SGHAT and FQNNGV. Losses at the gene ends were 5 bases for V and 5 bases for J; bases not matched to a gene: 7. Sequenced by immunoSEQ multiplex PCR; TCRdb stores in-frame clones only, minus some. Among 45,000 to 60,000 clones listed, around 90% were seen once. Comment on this clone: Its specificity is unknown.

This TCR was recovered from an adult in good health. The rearrangement joins TRBV11-2 to TRBJ2-3; the match to TRBD2 covers 7 bases. The source was peripheral blood, collected on day 0 of AZD1222 vaccination. CDR3 coding DNA: TGTGCCAGCAGCCTCGGCGGGAGCGTAGATACGCAGTATTTT. It specifies CASSLGGSVDTQYF.